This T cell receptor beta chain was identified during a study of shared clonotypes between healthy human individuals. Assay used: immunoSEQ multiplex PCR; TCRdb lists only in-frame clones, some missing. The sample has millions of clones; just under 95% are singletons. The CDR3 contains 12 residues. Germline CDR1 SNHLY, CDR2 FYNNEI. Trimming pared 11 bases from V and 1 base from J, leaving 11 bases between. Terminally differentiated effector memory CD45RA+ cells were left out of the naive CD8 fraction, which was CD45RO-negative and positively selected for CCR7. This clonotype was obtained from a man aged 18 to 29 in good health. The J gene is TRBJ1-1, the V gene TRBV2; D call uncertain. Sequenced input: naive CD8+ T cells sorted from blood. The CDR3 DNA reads TGTGCCGTCAGCGGCCCGAACACTGAAGCTTTCTTT. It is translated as CAVSGPNTEAFF.